The entry below gives a single TCR beta chain sequence along with its context. This record comes from a study of blood T cells in healthy people across ages. V was clipped by 0 bases and J by 0 bases, with 14 bases between them. Looked up from germline, CDR1 is LGHNA and CDR2 is YSLEER. The CDR3 extends over 17 amino acids. Combining a sample-barcoded 5' primer with a J-beta primer mix, a second PCR ran for about 7 to 12 cycles. TCRdb independently ran MiXCR on the 5' RACE reads; one entry per CDR3 protein. The profile shows 850,000 to 1,100,000 distinct CDR3 sequences, approximately 38% of them singletons.

Sequencing was carried out using blood. This receptor was identified in a man aged 18 to 35 in good health. The chain uses TRBV4-3 and TRBJ1-2; D call uncertain. CDR3 sequence reads: CASSQDLKGGPNYGYTF. In DNA form, the CDR3 reads TGCGCCAGCAGCCAAGATCTAAAGGGAGGGCCTAACTATGGCTACACCTTC.